This TCR beta chain was found in a study of blood T cell repertoires in COVID-19. Overall study: From T cells, B-cell-depleted T cells, or PBMCs came the material, which was cDNA or gDNA.

How the authors handled the data: Estimates of nucleated cell counts were drawn from the amplification of reference gene primers. TCRdb's table, derived via immunoSEQ multiplex PCR, lists solely in-frame clones and lacks some. That table is the source of V, J and clone size, and D and trimming were worked out from the DNA. The sample lists roughly 100,000 clones; about 87% were seen once. Only a few counts were recorded for this clone. The CDR3 sequence is 14 residues long. Germline V gives CDR1 SGHDT, CDR2 YYEEEE. V was clipped by 1 base and J by 4 bases, with 9 bases between them. Sequencing used peripheral blood. The J gene is TRBJ1-3, the V gene TRBV5-6; D is uncertain. The clonotype originates from a human donor in a cohort sampled during active or convalescent COVID-19. The CDR3 nucleotides read TGTGCCAGCAGCTTGACCAGTAAAGGAAACACCATATATTTT. Translation gives CASSLTSKGNTIYF. Full variable domain (remainder filled in from reference TRBV5-6 and TRBJ1-3): DAGVTQSPTHLIKTRGQQVTLRCSPKSGHDTVSWYQQALGQGPQFIFQYYEEEERQRGNFPDRFSGHQFPNYSSELNVNALLLGDSALYLCASSLTSKGNTIYFGEGSWLTVV.